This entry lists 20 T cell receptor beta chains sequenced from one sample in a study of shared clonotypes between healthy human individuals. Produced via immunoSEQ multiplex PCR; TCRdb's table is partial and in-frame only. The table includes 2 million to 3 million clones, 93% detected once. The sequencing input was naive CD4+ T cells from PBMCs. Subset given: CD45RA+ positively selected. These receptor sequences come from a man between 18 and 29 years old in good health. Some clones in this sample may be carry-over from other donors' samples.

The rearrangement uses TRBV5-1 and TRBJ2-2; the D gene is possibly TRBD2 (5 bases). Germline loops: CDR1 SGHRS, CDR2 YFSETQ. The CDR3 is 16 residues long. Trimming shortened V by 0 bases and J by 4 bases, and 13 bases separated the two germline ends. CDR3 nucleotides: TGCGCCAGCAGCTTGGGAGGGCGCCCGGCCACCGGGGAGCTGTTTTTT. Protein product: CASSLGGRPATGELFF.

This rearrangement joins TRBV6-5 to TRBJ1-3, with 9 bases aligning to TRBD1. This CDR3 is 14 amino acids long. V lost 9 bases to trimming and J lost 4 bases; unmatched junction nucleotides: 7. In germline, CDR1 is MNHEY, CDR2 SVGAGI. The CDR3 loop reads CASNTGGEGNTIYF. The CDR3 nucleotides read TGTGCCAGTAACACAGGGGGCGAAGGAAACACCATATATTTT.

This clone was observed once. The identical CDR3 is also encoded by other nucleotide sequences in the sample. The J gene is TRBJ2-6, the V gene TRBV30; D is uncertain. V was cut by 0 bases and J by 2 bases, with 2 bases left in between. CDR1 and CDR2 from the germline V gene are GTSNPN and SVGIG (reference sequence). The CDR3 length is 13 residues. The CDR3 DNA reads TGTGCCTGGAGTGTGCCTGGGGCCAACGTCCTGACTTTC. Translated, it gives CAWSVPGANVLTF.

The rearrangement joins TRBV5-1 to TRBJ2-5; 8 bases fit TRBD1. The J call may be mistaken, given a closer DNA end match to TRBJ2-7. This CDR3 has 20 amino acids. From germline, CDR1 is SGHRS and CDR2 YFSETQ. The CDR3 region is CASSPNTRGRGVYSAYEQYF. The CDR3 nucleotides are TGCGCCAGCAGCCCGAACACCAGGGGGCGCGGGGTTTATTCCGCCTACGAGCAGTACTTC.

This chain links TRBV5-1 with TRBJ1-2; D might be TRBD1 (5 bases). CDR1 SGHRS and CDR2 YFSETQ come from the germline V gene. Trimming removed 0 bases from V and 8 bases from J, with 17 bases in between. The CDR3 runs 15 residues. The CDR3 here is CASSLAGTDGPGYTF. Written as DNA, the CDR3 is TGCGCCAGCAGCTTGGCCGGGACTGACGGCCCGGGCTACACCTTC.

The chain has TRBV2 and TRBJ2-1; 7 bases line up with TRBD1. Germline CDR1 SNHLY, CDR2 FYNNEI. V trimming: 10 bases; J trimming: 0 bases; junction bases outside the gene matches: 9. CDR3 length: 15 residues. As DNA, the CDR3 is TGTGCCACCGCAGGGGGACGGGCCTCCTACAATGAGCAGTTCTTC. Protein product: CATAGGRASYNEQFF. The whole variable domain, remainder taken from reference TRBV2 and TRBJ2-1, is EPEVTQTPSHQVTQMGQEVILRCVPISNHLYFYWYRQILGQKVEFLVSFYNNEISEKSEIFDDQFSVERPDGSNFTLKIRSTKLEDSAMYFCATAGGRASYNEQFFGPGTRLTVL.

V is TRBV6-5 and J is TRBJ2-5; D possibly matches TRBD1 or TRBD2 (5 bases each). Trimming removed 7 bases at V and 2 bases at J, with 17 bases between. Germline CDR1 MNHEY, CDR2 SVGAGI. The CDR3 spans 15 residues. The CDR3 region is CASMWSGAAQETQYF. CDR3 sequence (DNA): TGTGCCAGCATGTGGTCCGGGGCCGCACAAGAGACCCAGTACTTC.

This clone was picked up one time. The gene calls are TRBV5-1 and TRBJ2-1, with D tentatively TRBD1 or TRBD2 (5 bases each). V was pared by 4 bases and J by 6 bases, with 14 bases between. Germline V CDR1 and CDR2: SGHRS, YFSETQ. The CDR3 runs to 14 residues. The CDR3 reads CASSGGDGLNEQFF. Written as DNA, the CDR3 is TGCGCCAGCAGCGGGGGAGACGGCCTCAATGAGCAGTTCTTC.

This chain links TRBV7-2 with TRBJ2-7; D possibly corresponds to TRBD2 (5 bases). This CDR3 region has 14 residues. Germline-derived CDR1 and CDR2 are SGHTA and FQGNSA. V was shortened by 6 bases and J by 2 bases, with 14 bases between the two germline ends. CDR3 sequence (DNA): TGTGCCAGCAGTCCCGGCAGCGGACCCTACGAGCAGTACTTC. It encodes CASSPGSGPYEQYF.

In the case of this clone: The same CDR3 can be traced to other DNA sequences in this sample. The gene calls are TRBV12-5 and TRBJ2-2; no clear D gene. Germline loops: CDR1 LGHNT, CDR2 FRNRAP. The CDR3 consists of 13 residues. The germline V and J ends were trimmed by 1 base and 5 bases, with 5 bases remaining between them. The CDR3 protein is CASGLDPTGELFF. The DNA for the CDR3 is TGTGCTAGTGGTTTGGACCCTACCGGGGAGCTGTTTTTT.

For the CDR3, the DNA is TGCGCCAGCAGCTTGGGGGACACCCTGAGGGAGCAGTACTTC. This gives the protein CASSLGDTLREQYF. This sequence joins TRBV5-1 and TRBJ2-7; a possible D gene is TRBD1 (6 bases). Germline loops: CDR1 SGHRS, CDR2 YFSETQ. The CDR3 consists of 14 residues. Trimming removed 0 bases from V and 7 bases from J, with 14 bases in between.

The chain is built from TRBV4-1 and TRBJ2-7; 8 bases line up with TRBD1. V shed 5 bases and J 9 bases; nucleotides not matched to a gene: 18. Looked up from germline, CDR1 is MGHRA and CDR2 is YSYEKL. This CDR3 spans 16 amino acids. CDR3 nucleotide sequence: TGCGCCAGCAGCAAGACCCCGGACAGGGAGCGCCGAAGGCAGTACTTC. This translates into CASSKTPDRERRRQYF.

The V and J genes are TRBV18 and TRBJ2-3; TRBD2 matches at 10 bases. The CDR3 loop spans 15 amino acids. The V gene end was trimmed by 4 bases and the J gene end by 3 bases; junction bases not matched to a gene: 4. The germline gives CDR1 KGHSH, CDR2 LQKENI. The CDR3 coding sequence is TGTGCCAGCTCACAGACTAGCGGGCTTACAGATACGCAGTATTTT. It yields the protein CASSQTSGLTDTQYF.

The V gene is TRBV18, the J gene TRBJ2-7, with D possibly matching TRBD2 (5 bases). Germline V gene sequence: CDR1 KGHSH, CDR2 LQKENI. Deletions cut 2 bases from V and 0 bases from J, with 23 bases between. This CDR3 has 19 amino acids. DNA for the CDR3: TGTGCCAGCTCACCAAGTCAGCGGCAAGCAGAAACATTCTCCTACGAGCAGTACTTC. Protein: CASSPSQRQAETFSYEQYF.

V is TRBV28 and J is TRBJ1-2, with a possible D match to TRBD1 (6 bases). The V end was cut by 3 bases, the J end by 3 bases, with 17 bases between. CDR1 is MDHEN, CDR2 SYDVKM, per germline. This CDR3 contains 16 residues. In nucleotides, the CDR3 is TGTGCCAGCAGTTTTCGTGGAGGGGGTCTTGACTATGGCTACACCTTC. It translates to CASSFRGGGLDYGYTF.

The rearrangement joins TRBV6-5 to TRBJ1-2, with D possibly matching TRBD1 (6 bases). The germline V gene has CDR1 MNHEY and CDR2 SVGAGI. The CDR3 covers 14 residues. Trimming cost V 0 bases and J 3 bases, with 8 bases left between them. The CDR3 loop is CASSYSQGHYGYTF. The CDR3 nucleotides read TGTGCCAGCAGTTACTCACAGGGACACTATGGCTACACCTTC.

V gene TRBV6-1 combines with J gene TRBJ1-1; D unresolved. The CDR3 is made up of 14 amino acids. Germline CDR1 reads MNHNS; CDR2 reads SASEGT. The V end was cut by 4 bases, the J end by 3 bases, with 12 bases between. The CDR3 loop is CASSAAGMDTEAFF. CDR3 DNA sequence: TGTGCCAGCAGTGCCGCGGGGATGGACACTGAAGCTTTCTTT.

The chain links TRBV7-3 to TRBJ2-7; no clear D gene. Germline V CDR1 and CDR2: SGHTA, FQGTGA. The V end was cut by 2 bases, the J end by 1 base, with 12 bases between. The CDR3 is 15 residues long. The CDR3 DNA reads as TGTGCCAGCAGCTTATCTGCAGGAATATCCTACGAGCAGTACTTC. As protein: CASSLSAGISYEQYF.

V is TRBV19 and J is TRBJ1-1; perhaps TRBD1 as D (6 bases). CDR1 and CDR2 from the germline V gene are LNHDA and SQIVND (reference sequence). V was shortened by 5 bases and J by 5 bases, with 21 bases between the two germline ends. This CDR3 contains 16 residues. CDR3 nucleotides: TGTGCCAGTAGTGATTTCCGTGGGGGCCGGATAACTGAAGCTTTCTTT. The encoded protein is CASSDFRGGRITEAFF.

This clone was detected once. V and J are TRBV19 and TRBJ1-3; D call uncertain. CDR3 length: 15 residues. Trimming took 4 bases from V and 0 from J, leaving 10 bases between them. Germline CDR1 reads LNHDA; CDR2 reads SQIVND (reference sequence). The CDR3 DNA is TGTGCCAGTAGTACAGGCTCCGGCTCTGGAAACACCATATATTTT. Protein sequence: CASSTGSGSGNTIYF.